This T cell receptor (beta chain) was captured by sequencing in a study of OX40 agonist ivuxolimab in advanced cancers. The data were produced by immunoSEQ multiplex PCR, yet TCRdb's version contains in-frame clones alone and is incomplete. The sample yields around 59,000 clones, approximately 89% seen once. This CDR3 is built from 14 residues. CDR1 is SQVTM, CDR2 ANQGSEA, per germline. The V and J ends lost 7 bases and 8 bases, in that order; junction bases with no gene match: 9. This chain connects TRBV29-1 to TRBJ2-1; 12 bases are a match to TRBD2. This receptor was taken from an adult with an advanced solid tumor such as melanoma, head and neck, liver or kidney cancer. Sequencing used CD4+ or CD8+ T cells sorted from blood, obtained in a trial of the OX40 agonist ivuxolimab. The CDR3 sequence: CSAETSGSSDEQFF. DNA for the CDR3: TGCAGCGCAGAGACTAGCGGGAGCTCGGATGAGCAGTTCTTC.